This T cell receptor (beta chain) was sequenced in a study of cytomegalovirus exposure and HLA in healthy donors. Whole-study context: It was reported in a later analysis that the same platform had been used for the 120 validation repertoires as for the 550 to 700 first-cohort repertoires. Findings and caveats of the study: A subsequent analysis found that TCR clusters from the first cohort also tended to co-occur in the approximately 130 validation repertoires, with 90% to 95% of cluster scores above 0. Both high specificity and high sensitivity reportedly marked the classifier's diagnosis of cytomegalovirus status.

In regard to this clone: Its antigen is not identified.

Sequenced by immunoSEQ multiplex PCR; TCRdb stores in-frame clones only, minus some. The table has around 300,000 clones, about 86% seen once; the top ten hold more than 0.8%. Germline V gene data show CDR1 as MRHNA and CDR2 as SNTAGT. Trimming cost V 10 bases and J 5 bases, with 18 bases left between them. The length of the CDR3 is 14 residues. The V call is TRBV6-4, the J call TRBJ2-1; D is possibly TRBD2 (5 bases). This receptor was taken from a woman in her late teens or twenties in good health and CMV-seronegative. The source material was PBMCs. CDR3 sequence (DNA): TGTGCCACCCGAGCGGCCTACACGGACAATGAGCAGTTCTTC. Residues: CATRAAYTDNEQFF.